This TCR beta chain derives from a study of identical twins. The CDR3 runs to 18 residues. With 4 bases clipped from V and 1 base from J, the junction kept 9 bases outside the gene matches. Germline CDR1 MNHEY, CDR2 SVGAGI. TCRdb re-called the 5' RACE reads with MiXCR, one entry per CDR3 protein. The top ten hold approximately 2% of the sample, which has hundreds of thousands of distinct CDR3 sequences, about 7.5% seen once. Study-wide results and limits: Shared out-of-frame alpha sequences (those common to twins) showed excess low generation probability.

This clonotype was detected ten times or more. What it recognizes is unknown. The same sample was also studied in work on yellow fever vaccine responses in identical twins.

The chain has TRBV6-5 and TRBJ2-3, with 12 bases identical to TRBD2. The TCR comes from a woman aged 18-29 years in good health. The sequenced material came from memory (CD45RO+) T cells sorted from blood. The CDR3 DNA reads TGTGCCAGCAGTTCTCCTAGCGGGAGGGCGACTGGCACAGATACGCAGTATTTT. Its translation is CASSSPSGRATGTDTQYF.